This entry is about one T cell receptor beta chain. Its antigen remains unknown. The CDR3 consists of 15 residues. Trimming removed 3 bases at V and 2 bases at J, with 12 bases between. Germline V lookup: CDR1 SEHNR, CDR2 FQNEAQ (reference sequence). The data stem from a study of vaccination and CD4 T cells after COVID-19. Treatment reported: approximately 11-day PBMC culture with coronavirus spike peptide pools or control peptides (ViraFEST assay). Sequencing of cultured CD4+ T cell DNA used the Oncomine TCR Beta short-read assay. TCRdb ran MiXCR on the PCR reads and lists one entry per CDR3 protein. The sample lists 15,000 or so distinct CDR3 sequences, about 72% seen once, with around a fifth in the top ten.

Sequenced input: CD4+ T cells from blood, cultured in vitro. The source of this sequence is a human donor who had recovered from COVID-19. The chain carries TRBV7-9 and TRBJ2-3; D perhaps matches TRBD1 (5 bases). This CDR3 reads CASSFGRANTDTQYF. The CDR3 DNA reads as TGTGCCAGCAGCTTTGGCAGGGCAAACACAGATACGCAGTATTTT.